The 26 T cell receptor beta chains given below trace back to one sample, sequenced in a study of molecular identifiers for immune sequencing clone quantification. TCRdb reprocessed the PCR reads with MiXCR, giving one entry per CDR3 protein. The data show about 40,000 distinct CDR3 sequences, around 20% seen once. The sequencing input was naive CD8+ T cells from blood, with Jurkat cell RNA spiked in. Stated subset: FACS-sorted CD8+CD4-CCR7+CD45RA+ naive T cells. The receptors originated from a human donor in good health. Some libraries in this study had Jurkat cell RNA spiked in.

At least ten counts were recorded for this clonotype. CDR3 coding DNA: TGCAGCGTTGTGCAGCGCTCTGGAAACACCATATATTTT. This translates into CSVVQRSGNTIYF. This chain connects TRBV29-1 to TRBJ1-3; D remains ambiguous. The CDR3 has 13 residues. V lost 4 bases and J 0 bases, leaving 7 bases between the germline ends. The germline gives CDR1 SQVTM, CDR2 ANQGSEA. Full variable domain (missing parts from reference TRBV29-1 and TRBJ1-3): SAVISQKPSRDICQRGTSLTIQCQVDSQVTMMFWYRQQPGQSLTLIATANQGSEATYESGFVIDKFPISRPNLTFSTLTVSNMSPEDSSIYLCSVVQRSGNTIYFGEGSWLTVV.

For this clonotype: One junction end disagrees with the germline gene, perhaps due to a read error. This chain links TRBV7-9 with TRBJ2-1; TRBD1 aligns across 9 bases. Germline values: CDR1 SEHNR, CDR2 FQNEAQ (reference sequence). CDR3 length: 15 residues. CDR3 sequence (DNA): TGTGCCAGCAGCTTAGCGGTCGGACAGGGGTTTGAGCAGTCCTTC. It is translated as CASSLAVGQGFEQSF.

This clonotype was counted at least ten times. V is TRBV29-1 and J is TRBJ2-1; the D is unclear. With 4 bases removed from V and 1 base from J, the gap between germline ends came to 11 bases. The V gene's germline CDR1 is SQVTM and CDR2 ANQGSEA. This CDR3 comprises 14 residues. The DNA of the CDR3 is TGCAGCGTTGCCCGGACGGAGTCCTACAATGAGCAGTTCTTC. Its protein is CSVARTESYNEQFF.

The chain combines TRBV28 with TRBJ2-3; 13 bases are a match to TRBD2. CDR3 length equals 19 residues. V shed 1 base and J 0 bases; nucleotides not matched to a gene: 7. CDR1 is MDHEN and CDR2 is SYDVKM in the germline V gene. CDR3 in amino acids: CASSLYSAGLAGSTDTQYF. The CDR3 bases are TGTGCCAGCAGTTTATACTCGGCGGGACTAGCGGGAAGCACAGATACGCAGTATTTT.

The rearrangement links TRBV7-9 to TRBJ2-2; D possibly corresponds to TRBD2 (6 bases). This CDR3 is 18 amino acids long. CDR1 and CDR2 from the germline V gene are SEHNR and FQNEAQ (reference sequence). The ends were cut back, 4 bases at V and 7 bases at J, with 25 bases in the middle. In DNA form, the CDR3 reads TGTGCCAGCAGCTCAGCTTTTTGGGCGGGAAACTCCATCGGGGAGCTGTTTTTT. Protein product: CASSSAFWAGNSIGELFF.

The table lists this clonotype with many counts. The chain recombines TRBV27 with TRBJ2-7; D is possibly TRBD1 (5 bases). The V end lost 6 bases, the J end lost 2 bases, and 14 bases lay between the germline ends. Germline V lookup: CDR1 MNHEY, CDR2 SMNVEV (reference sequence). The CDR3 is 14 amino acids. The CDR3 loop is CASRPGANPYEQYF. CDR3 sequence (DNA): TGTGCCAGCAGGCCTGGGGCCAATCCCTACGAGCAGTACTTC.

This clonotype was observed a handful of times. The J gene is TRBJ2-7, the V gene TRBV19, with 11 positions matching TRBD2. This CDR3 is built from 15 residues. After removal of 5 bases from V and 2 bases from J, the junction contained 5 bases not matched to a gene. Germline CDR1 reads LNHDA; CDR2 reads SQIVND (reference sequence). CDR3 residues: CASSAGTSGPYEQYF. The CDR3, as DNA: TGTGCCAGTAGTGCTGGGACTAGCGGTCCCTACGAGCAGTACTTC.

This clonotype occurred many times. The CDR3 protein is CASSPPTGGVEQYF. CDR3 in DNA: TGTGCCAGCTCACCGCCAACGGGGGGGGTCGAGCAGTACTTC. The chain recombines TRBV18 with TRBJ2-7; 8 bases are shared with TRBD2. Losses at the gene ends were 3 bases for V and 6 bases for J; bases not matched to a gene: 7. This CDR3 has 14 residues. CDR1 KGHSH and CDR2 LQKENI come from the germline V gene.

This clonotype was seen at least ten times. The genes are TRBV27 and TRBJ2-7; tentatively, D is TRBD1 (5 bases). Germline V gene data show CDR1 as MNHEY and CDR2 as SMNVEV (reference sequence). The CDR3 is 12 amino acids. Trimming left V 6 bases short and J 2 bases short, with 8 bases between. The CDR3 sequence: CASSQGTYEQYF. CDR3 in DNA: TGTGCCAGCAGCCAGGGTACCTACGAGCAGTACTTC.

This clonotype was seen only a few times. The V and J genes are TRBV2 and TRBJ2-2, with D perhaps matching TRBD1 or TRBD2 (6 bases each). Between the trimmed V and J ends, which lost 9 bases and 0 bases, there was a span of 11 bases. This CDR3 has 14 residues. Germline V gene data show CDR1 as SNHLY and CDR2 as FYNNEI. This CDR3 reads CARRDIANTGELFF. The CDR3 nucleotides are TGTGCCAGGCGGGACATCGCGAACACCGGGGAGCTGTTTTTT.

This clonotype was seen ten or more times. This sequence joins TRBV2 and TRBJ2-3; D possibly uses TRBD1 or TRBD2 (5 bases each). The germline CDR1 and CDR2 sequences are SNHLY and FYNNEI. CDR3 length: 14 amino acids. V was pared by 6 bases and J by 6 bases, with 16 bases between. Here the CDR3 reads CASRTTGLYDTQYF. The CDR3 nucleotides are TGTGCCAGCAGGACCACAGGACTTTACGATACGCAGTATTTT.

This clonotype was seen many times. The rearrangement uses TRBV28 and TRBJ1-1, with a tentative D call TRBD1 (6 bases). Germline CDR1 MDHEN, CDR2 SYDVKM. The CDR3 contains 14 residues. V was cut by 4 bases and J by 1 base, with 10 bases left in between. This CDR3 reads CASSSQGQNTEAFF. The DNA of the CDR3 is TGTGCCAGCAGTTCACAGGGACAGAACACTGAAGCTTTCTTT. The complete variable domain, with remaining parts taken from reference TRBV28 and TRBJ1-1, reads DVKVTQSSRYLVKRTGEKVFLECVQDMDHENMFWYRQDPGLGLRLIYFSYDVKMKEKGDIPEGYSVSREKKERFSLILESASTNQTSMYLCASSSQGQNTEAFFGQGTRLTVV.

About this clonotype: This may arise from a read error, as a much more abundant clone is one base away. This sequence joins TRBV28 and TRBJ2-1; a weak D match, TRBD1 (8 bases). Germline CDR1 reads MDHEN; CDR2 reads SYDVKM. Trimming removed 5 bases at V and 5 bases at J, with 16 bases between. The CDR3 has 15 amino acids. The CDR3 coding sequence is TGTGCCAGCAGTCCGACAGGGGACTATGACAATGAGCAGTTCTTC. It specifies CASSPTGDYDNEQFF.

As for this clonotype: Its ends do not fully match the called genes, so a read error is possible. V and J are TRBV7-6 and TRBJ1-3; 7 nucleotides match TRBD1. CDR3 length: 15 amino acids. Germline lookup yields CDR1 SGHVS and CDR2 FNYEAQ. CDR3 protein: CASSDRQGPGNTIHF. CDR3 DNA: TGTGCCAGCAGCGACCGACAGGGTCCGGGAAACACCATACATTTT.

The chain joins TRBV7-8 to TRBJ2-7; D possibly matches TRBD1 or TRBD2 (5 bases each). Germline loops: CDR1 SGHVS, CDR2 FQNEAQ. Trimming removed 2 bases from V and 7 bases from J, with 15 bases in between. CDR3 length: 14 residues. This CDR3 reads CASSLFWGSEEQYF. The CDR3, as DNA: TGTGCCAGCAGCTTATTTTGGGGGTCGGAGGAGCAGTACTTC.

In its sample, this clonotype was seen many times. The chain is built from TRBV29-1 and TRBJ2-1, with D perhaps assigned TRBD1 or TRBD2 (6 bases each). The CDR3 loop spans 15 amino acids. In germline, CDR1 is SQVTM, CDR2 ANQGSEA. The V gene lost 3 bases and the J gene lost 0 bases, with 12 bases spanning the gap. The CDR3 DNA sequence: TGCAGCGTTGACGGGGGCGATACCTCCTACAATGAGCAGTTCTTC. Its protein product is CSVDGGDTSYNEQFF.

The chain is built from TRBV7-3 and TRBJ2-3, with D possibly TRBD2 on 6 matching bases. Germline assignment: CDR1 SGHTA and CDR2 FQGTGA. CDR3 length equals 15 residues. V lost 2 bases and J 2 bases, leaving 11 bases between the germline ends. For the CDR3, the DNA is TGTGCCAGCAGCTTAGCGGGGTCCCCCACAGATACGCAGTATTTT. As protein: CASSLAGSPTDTQYF.

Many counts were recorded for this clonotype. The CDR3 nucleotides read TGTGCCAGCAGGGGACGGTCCTATGGCTACACCTTC. It yields the protein CASRGRSYGYTF. The V call is TRBV6-5, the J call TRBJ1-2; possible D gene TRBD1, 5 bases. With 6 bases removed from V and 4 bases from J, the gap between germline ends came to 9 bases. CDR3 length equals 12 residues. The germline gives CDR1 MNHEY, CDR2 SVGAGI.

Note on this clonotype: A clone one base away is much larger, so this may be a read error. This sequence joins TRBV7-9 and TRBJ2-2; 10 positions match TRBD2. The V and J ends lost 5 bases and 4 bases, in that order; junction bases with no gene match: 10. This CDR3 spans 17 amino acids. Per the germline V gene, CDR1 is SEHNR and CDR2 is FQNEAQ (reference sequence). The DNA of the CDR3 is TGTGCCAGCAGCCCCCGGGGGAGCGGGAGGGTCACCGGGGAGCTGTTTTTT. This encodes CASSPRGSGRVTGELFF.

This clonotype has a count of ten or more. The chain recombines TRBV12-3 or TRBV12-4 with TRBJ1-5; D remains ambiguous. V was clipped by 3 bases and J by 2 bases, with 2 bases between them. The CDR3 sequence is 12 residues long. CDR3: CASSFGNQPQHF. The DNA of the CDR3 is TGTGCCAGCAGTTTCGGCAATCAGCCCCAGCATTTT.

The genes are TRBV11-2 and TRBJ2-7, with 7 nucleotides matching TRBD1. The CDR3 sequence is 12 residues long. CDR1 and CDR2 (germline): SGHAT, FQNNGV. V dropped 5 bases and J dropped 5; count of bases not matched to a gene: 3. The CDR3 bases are TGTGCCAGCAGCCGGGACAGCCACGAGCAGTACTTC. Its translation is CASSRDSHEQYF.

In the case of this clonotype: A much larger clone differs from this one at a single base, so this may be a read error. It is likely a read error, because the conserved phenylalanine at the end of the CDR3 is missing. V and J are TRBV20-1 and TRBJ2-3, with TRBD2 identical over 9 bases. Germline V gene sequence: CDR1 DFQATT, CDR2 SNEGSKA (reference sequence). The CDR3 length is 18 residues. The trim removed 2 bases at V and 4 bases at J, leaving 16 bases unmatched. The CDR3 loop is CSARPYADLAGLADTQYS. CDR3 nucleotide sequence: TGCAGTGCTAGACCCTACGCCGATCTAGCGGGGCTAGCAGATACGCAGTATTCT.

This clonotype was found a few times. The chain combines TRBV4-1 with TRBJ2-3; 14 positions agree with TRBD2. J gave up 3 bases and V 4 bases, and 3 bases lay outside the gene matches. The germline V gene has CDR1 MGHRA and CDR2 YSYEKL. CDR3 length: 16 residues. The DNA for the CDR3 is TGCGCCAGCAGCCTCGGGACTAGCGGGAGTACAGATACGCAGTATTTT. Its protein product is CASSLGTSGSTDTQYF.

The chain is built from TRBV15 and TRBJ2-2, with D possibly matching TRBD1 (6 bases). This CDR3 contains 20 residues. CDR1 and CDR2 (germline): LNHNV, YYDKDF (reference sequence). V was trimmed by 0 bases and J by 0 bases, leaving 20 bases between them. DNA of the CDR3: TGTGCCACCAGCAGAGATTCGCGATTTTGGGACACTGCGAACACCGGGGAGCTGTTTTTT. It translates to CATSRDSRFWDTANTGELFF. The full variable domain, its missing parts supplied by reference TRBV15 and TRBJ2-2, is DAMVIQNPRYQVTQFGKPVTLSCSQTLNHNVMYWYQQKSSQAPKLLFHYYDKDFNNEADTPDNFQSRRPNTSFCFLDIRSPGLGDTAMYLCATSRDSRFWDTANTGELFFGEGSRLTVL.

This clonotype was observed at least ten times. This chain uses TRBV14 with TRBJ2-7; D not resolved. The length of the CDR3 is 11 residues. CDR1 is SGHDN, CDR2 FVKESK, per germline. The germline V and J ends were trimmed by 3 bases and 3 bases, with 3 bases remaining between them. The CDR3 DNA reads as TGTGCCAGCAGCCACGGCTACGAGCAGTACTTC. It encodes CASSHGYEQYF. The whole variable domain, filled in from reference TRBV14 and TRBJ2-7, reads EAGVTQFPSHSVIEKGQTVTLRCDPISGHDNLYWYRRVMGKEIKFLLHFVKESKQDESGMPNNRFLAERTGGTYSTLKVQPAELEDSGVYFCASSHGYEQYFGPGTRLTVT.

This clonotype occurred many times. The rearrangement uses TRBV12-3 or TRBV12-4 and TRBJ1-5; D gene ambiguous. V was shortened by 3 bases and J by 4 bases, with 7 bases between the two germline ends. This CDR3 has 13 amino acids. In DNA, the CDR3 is TGTGCCAGCAGTTTTTGGCTTAATCAGCCCCAGCATTTT. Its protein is CASSFWLNQPQHF.